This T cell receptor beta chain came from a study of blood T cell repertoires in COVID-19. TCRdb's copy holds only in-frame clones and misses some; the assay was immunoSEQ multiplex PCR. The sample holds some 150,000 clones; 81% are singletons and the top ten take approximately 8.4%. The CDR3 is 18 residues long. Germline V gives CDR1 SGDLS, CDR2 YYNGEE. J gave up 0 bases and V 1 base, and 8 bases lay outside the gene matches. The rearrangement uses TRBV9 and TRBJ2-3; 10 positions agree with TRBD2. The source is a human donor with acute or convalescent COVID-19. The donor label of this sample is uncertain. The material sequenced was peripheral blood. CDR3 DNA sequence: TGTGCCAGCAGCGTAAATAGCGGGGGGCCTTCGAGCACAGATACGCAGTATTTT. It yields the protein CASSVNSGGPSSTDTQYF. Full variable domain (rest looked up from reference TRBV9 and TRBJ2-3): DSGVTQTPKHLITATGQRVTLRCSPRSGDLSVYWYQQSLDQGLQFLIQYYNGEERAKGNILERFSAQQFPDLHSELNLSSLELGDSALYFCASSVNSGGPSSTDTQYFGPGTRLTVL.